This T cell receptor (beta chain) was recorded in a study of blood T cell repertoires in COVID-19. In the study overall: Both acute and convalescent COVID-19 samples were obtained from the United States, Italy and Spain.

Notes on this clone: Other DNA sequences in this specimen translate into the identical CDR3.

The CDR3 extends over 13 amino acids. Trimming took off 1 base at V and 5 bases at J, with 9 bases between the two ends. CDR1 is SGHRS, CDR2 YFSETQ, per germline. Only in-frame clones appear in the TCRdb table, and some are missing; sequencing was by immunoSEQ multiplex PCR. The data contain 200,000 to 250,000 clones, less than 85% of them singletons. This receptor was obtained from a woman older than 75 with acute or convalescent COVID-19. The material sequenced was peripheral blood. The chain combines TRBV5-1 with TRBJ2-5, with D perhaps TRBD1 (7 bases). The CDR3: CASSLQGGETQYF. DNA of the CDR3: TGCGCCAGCAGCTTGCAGGGGGGCGAGACCCAGTACTTC.